This record concerns one T cell receptor (beta chain) sequence. This sample was taken from a study of blood T cell repertoires in COVID-19. J lost 7 bases, V lost 4 bases, and 17 bases had no gene match. This CDR3 has 18 residues. Germline V gives CDR1 SGHDN, CDR2 FVKESK. Profiled with immunoSEQ multiplex PCR; TCRdb holds only in-frame clones, not every one. Of about 210,000 clones in the sample, approximately 78% were seen once. J is TRBJ2-1 and V is TRBV14, with 9 bases that match TRBD2. The sequence came from a woman in her 70s with COVID-19, enrolled during active disease. Sequencing input: peripheral blood. The DNA of the CDR3 is TGTGCCAGCAGCCCACTACCGGGGGCTAGCGGGAAAGTGAATGAGCAGTTCTTC. This translates into CASSPLPGASGKVNEQFF. Based on the CDR3 plus reference TRBV14 and TRBJ2-1, the full variable domain is EAGVTQFPSHSVIEKGQTVTLRCDPISGHDNLYWYRRVMGKEIKFLLHFVKESKQDESGMPNNRFLAERTGGTYSTLKVQPAELEDSGVYFCASSPLPGASGKVNEQFFGPGTRLTVL.